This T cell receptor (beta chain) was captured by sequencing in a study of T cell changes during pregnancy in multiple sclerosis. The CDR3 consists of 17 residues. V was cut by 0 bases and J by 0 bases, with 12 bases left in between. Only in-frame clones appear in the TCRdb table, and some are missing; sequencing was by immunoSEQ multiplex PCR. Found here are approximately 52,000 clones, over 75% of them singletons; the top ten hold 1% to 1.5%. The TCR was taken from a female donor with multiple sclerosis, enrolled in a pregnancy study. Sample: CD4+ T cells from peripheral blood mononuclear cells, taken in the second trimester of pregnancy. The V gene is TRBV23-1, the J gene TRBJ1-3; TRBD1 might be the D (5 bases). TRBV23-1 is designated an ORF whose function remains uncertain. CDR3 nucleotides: TGCGCCAGCAGTCAATCGTGGGGCTCGGACTCTGGAAACACCATATATTTT. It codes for CASSQSWGSDSGNTIYF.